These 6 T cell receptor beta chains share one sample of origin, sequenced in a study of shared clonotypes between healthy human individuals. Here immunoSEQ multiplex PCR was the method, and the copy in TCRdb shows in-frame clones only, minus some. The sample yields hundreds of thousands of clones, roughly 95% seen once. Positive CCR7 selection of CD45RO-negative cells yielded the naive CD8 cells, and terminally differentiated effector memory CD45RA+ cells were excluded. Material for sequencing was naive CD8+ T cells sorted from blood. The source of these receptors is a woman in her 30s in good health.

This clone was seen a few times. The same CDR3 also results from other DNA sequences found in this sample. The chain uses TRBV27 and TRBJ1-5; unclear D gene. This CDR3 has 14 amino acids. Per germline, CDR1 MNHEY and CDR2 SMNVEV (reference sequence). V was pared by 1 base and J by 1 base, with 5 bases between. The CDR3 loop reads CASSLLSSNQPQHF. CDR3 sequence (DNA): TGTGCCAGCAGTTTATTATCCAGCAATCAGCCCCAGCATTTT.

The chain employs TRBV19 and TRBJ2-5, with TRBD1 identical over 8 bases. The germline V gene has CDR1 LNHDA and CDR2 SQIVND (reference sequence). This CDR3 contains 15 residues. J gave up 4 bases and V 6 bases, and 10 bases lay outside the gene matches. The CDR3 bases are TGTGCCAGTAGACAAACAGGGGGATTTGGAGAGACCCAGTACTTC. Its protein product is CASRQTGGFGETQYF.

The chain combines TRBV21-1 with TRBJ2-7; whether TRBD2, the table's D call, matches the DNA was not checked. TRBV21-1 is a documented pseudogene. The CDR3 totals 16 residues. CDR3 DNA: TGTGCCAGCAGCAAATATCCCGGGGAAGGGAGCTACGAGCAGTACTTC. Translation gives CASSKYPGEGSYEQYF.

V and J are TRBV11-2 and TRBJ1-5; weak D call: TRBD1 (5 bases). The V gene lost 1 base and the J gene lost 0 bases, with 16 bases spanning the gap. This CDR3 has 18 amino acids. CDR1 and CDR2 from the germline V gene are SGHAT and FQNNGV. Here the CDR3 reads CASSLVGHRRDSNQPQHF. The CDR3 DNA is TGTGCCAGCAGCTTAGTGGGCCACAGGCGGGATAGCAATCAGCCCCAGCATTTT.

This clone is a singleton in its sample. This sequence joins TRBV7-9 and TRBJ2-1; 8 bases align to TRBD2. V lost 5 bases to trimming and J lost 5 bases; unmatched junction nucleotides: 8. This CDR3 is 15 amino acids long. The germline CDR1 and CDR2 sequences are SEHNR and FQNEAQ (reference sequence). In DNA form, the CDR3 reads TGTGCCAGCAGCCCCCGGGAGGGGTGGAACAATGAGCAGTTCTTC. It codes for CASSPREGWNNEQFF. Filled out from reference TRBV7-9 and TRBJ2-1, the complete variable domain reads DTGVSQNPRHKITKRGQNVTFRCDPISEHNRLYWYRQTLGQGPEFLTYFQNEAQLEKSRLLSDRFSAERPKGSFSTLEIQRTEQGDSAMYLCASSPREGWNNEQFFGPGTRLTVL.

The chain employs TRBV27 and TRBJ1-2; TRBD1 matches 10 bases. This CDR3 has 14 amino acids. Losses at the gene ends were 7 bases for V and 8 bases for J; bases not matched to a gene: 10. Germline values: CDR1 MNHEY, CDR2 SMNVEV (reference sequence). The CDR3 reads CASKPGQGLMGYTF. Here the CDR3 DNA reads TGTGCCAGCAAACCGGGACAGGGGTTAATGGGCTACACCTTC.